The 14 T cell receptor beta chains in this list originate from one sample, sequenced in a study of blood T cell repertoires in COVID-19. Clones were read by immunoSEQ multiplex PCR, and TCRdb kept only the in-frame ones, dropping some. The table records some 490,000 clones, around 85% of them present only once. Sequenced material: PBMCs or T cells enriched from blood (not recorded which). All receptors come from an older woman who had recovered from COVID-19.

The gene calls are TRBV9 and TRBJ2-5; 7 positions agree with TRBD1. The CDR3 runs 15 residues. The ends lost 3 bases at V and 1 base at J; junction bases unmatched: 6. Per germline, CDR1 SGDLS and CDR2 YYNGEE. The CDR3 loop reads CASSAEGQPQETQYF. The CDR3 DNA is TGTGCCAGCAGCGCCGAGGGACAGCCCCAAGAGACCCAGTACTTC. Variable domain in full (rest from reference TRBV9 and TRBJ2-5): DSGVTQTPKHLITATGQRVTLRCSPRSGDLSVYWYQQSLDQGLQFLIQYYNGEERAKGNILERFSAQQFPDLHSELNLSSLELGDSALYFCASSAEGQPQETQYFGPGTRLLVL.

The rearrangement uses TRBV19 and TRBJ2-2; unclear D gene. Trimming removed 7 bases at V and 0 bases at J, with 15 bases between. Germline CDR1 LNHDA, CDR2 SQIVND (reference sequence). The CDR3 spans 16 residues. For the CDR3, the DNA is TGTGCCAGTACCCCCTCCCAAGCCTCGAACACCGGGGAGCTGTTTTTT. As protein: CASTPSQASNTGELFF.

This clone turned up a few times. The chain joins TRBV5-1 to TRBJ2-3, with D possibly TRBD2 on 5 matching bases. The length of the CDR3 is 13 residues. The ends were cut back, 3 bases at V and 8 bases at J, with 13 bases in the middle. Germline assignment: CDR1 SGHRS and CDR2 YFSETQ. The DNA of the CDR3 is TGCGCCAGCAGCTCGGCCATAGGAGGTACGCAGTATTTT. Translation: CASSSAIGGTQYF.

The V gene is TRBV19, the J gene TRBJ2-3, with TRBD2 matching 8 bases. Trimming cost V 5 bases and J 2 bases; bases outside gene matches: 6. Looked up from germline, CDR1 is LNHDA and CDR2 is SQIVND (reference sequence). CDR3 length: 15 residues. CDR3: CASSWIGGDTDTQYF. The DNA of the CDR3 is TGTGCCAGTAGTTGGATCGGGGGGGACACAGATACGCAGTATTTT.

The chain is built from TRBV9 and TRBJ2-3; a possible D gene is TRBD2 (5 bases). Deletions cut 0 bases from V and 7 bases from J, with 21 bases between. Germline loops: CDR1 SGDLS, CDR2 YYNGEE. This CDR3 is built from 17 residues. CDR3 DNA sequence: TGTGCCAGCAGCGTAGAGGGTAGCGAGACGCCATTGAATACGCAGTATTTT. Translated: CASSVEGSETPLNTQYF.

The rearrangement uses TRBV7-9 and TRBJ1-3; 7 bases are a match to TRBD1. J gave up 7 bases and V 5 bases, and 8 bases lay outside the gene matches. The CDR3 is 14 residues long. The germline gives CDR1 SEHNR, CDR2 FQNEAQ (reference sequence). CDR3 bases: TGTGCCAGCAGCACGGCGGACAGGACCAACACCATATATTTT. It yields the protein CASSTADRTNTIYF.

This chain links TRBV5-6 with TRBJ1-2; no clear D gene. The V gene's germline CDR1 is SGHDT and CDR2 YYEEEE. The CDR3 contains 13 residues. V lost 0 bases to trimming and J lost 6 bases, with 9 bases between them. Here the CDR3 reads CASSLVGQDGYTF. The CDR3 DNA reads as TGTGCCAGCAGCTTGGTTGGGCAGGATGGCTACACCTTC.

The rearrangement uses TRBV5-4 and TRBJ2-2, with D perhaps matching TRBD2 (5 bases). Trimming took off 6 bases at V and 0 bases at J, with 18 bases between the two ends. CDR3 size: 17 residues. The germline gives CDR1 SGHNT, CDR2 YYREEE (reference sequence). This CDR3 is CASTIRRGPSNTGELFF. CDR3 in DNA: TGTGCCAGCACCATTCGACGCGGGCCGTCGAACACCGGGGAGCTGTTTTTT.

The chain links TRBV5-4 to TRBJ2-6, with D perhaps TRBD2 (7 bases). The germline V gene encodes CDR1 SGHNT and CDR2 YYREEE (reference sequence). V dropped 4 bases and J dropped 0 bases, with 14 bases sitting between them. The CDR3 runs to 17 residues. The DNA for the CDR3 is TGTGCCAGCAGCCGGGGAGGGGGGCACTCTGGGGCCAACGTCCTGACTTTC. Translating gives CASSRGGGHSGANVLTF.

The CDR3 reads CATSDQVGGTDTQYF. The DNA for the CDR3 is TGTGCCACCAGTGACCAGGTGGGGGGAACAGATACGCAGTATTTT. The chain joins TRBV24-1 to TRBJ2-3; possibly TRBD2 for D (6 bases). The V and J ends lost 4 bases and 3 bases respectively, with 13 bases between them. Germline V gene sequence: CDR1 KGHDR, CDR2 SFDVKD. The CDR3 has 15 amino acids.

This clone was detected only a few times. The CDR3 protein is CASSFGPRGANYGYTF. The CDR3 nucleotides are TGTGCCAGCAGCTTCGGGCCCCGCGGGGCTAACTATGGCTACACCTTC. The rearrangement links TRBV11-3 to TRBJ1-2; no definite D call. Trimming shortened V by 3 bases and J by 0 bases, and 14 bases separated the two germline ends. The CDR3 runs 16 residues. In germline, CDR1 is SGHNT, CDR2 YENEEA. The full variable domain, in which reference TRBV11-3 and TRBJ1-2 provide the parts outside the CDR3, is EAGVVQSPRYKIIEKKQPVAFWCNPISGHNTLYWYLQNLGQGPELLIRYENEEAVDDSQLPKDRFSAERLKGVDSTLKIQPAELGDSAVYLCASSFGPRGANYGYTFGSGTRLTVV.

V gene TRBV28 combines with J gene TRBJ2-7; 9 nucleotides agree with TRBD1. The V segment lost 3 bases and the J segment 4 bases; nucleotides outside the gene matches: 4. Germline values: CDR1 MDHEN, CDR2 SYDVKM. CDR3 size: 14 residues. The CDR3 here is CASSLRDRVYEQYV. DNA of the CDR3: TGTGCCAGCAGTTTGCGGGACAGGGTTTACGAGCAGTACGTC.

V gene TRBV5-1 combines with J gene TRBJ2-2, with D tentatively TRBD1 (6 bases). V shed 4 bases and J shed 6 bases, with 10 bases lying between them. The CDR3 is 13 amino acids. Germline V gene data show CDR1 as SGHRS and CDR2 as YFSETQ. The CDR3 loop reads CASSIGQSGELFF. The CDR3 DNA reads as TGCGCCAGCAGCATCGGACAGTCCGGGGAGCTGTTTTTT. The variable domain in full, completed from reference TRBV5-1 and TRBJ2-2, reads KAGVTQTPRYLIKTRGQQVTLSCSPISGHRSVSWYQQTPGQGLQFLFEYFSETQRNKGNFPGRFSGRQFSNSRSEMNVSTLELGDSALYLCASSIGQSGELFFGEGSRLTVL.

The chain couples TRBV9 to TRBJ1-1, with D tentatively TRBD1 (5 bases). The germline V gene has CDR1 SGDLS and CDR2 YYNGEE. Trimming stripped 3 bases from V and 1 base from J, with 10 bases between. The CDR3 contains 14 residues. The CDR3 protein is CASSAQGGNTEAFF. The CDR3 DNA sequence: TGTGCCAGCAGCGCCCAGGGAGGGAACACTGAAGCTTTCTTT.